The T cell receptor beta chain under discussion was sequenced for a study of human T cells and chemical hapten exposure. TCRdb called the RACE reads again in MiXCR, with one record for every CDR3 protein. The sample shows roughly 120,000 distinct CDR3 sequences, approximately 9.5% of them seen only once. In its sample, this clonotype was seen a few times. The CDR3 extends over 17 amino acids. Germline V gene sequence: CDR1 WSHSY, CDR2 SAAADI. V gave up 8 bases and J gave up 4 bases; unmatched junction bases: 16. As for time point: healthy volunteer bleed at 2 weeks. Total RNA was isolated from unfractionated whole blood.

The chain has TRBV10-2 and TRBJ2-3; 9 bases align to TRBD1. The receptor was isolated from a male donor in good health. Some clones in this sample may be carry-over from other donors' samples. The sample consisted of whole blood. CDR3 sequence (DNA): TGCGCCAGCTCAGGTCAAACCGGGACAGGGTGGGCAGATACGCAGTATTTT. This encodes CASSGQTGTGWADTQYF.